A single sample is the source of the 26 T cell receptor beta chains below, sequenced in a study of blood T cell repertoires in COVID-19 (dated by TCRdb to between 2020 and 2021). Receptor amplification or capture employed the immunoSEQ multiplex PCR assay. TCRdb took this table from immuneACCESS and kept in-frame rearrangements with V and J called. Such tables lack part of the clones; where checked against another copy, unresolved V genes explain under half of the gap, and the rest is unexplained. This sample is represented by under 200,000 clones; 70% to 80% of them were singletons. The top ten hold 8.1% of the sample. Sequenced material: peripheral blood. These receptors all come from an older woman with COVID-19, enrolled during active disease.

This chain uses TRBV7-2 with TRBJ2-7; 12 bases map to TRBD2. The junction had 12 bases not matched to a gene; V was cut back by 0 bases and J by 3 bases. The CDR3 has 19 residues. From germline, CDR1 is SGHTA and CDR2 FQGNSA. CDR3 bases: TGTGCCAGCAGCTTAGCGCAAACCAGACTAGCGGGAGCTGGCTACGAGCAGTACTTC. Translated: CASSLAQTRLAGAGYEQYF.

This rearrangement joins TRBV29-1 to TRBJ1-2; TRBD1 matches at 7 bases. The CDR3 has 14 residues. Germline V gene data show CDR1 as SQVTM and CDR2 as ANQGSEA. Unmatched junction bases numbered 11, after V lost 7 bases and J lost 3 bases. The CDR3, as DNA: TGCAGCGCCGATGGGACAGATTCCTACTATGGCTACACCTTC. Amino acid sequence: CSADGTDSYYGYTF.

The rearrangement uses TRBV6-6 and TRBJ2-5, with D maybe TRBD1 (6 bases). Germline values: CDR1 MNHNY, CDR2 SVGAGI (reference sequence). The CDR3 is 15 amino acids. Trimming cost V 5 bases and J 5 bases, with 18 bases left between them. The chain's CDR3 is CASSNRRDTSETQYF. The DNA for the CDR3 is TGTGCCAGCAGTAACCGCCGGGACACTTCTGAGACCCAGTACTTC.

The chain is built from TRBV3-1 (or the pseudogene TRBV3-2) and TRBJ1-2; 7 bases line up with TRBD1. This CDR3 has 12 residues. Germline V lookup: CDR1 LGHDT, CDR2 YNNKEL (reference sequence). J lost 8 bases, V lost 7 bases, and 7 bases had no gene match. Here the CDR3 DNA reads TGTGCCAGCAACCGGGGACAGTCCGGCTACACCTTC. Encoded protein: CASNRGQSGYTF.

This chain connects TRBV11-2 to TRBJ2-7, with a possible D match to TRBD2 (7 bases). Germline values: CDR1 SGHAT, CDR2 FQNNGV. Between the trimmed V and J ends, which lost 3 bases and 4 bases, there was a span of 16 bases. The CDR3 has 15 amino acids. CDR3: CASSLGASGLYEQYF. In DNA form, the CDR3 reads TGTGCCAGCAGCTTGGGGGCTAGCGGATTGTACGAGCAGTACTTC.

The table lists this clone with a few counts. V is TRBV24-1 and J is TRBJ1-2, with 9 bases matching TRBD1. This CDR3 is built from 14 residues. The V and J ends lost 7 bases and 2 bases, in that order; junction bases with no gene match: 4. Germline CDR1 reads KGHDR; CDR2 reads SFDVKD. The CDR3 loop is CATSPQGANYGYTF. DNA for the CDR3: TGTGCCACCAGCCCACAGGGGGCGAACTATGGCTACACCTTC.

This clone is categorized as medium-sized. The CDR3 is CASSTPLDGSSYNSPLHF. The CDR3 nucleotides read TGTGCCAGCAGCACGCCGTTGGACGGGAGCTCCTATAATTCACCCCTCCACTTT. The J gene is TRBJ1-6, the V gene TRBV7-8; D is unclear. Germline assignment: CDR1 SGHVS and CDR2 FQNEAQ. Trimming stripped 5 bases from V and 0 bases from J, with 17 bases between. This CDR3 region has 18 residues.

This chain links TRBV7-3 with TRBJ2-1; 13 positions agree with TRBD2. Trimming took 5 bases from V and 5 from J; bases not matched to a gene: 6. CDR1 and CDR2 (germline): SGHTA, FQGTGA. This CDR3 is built from 16 residues. In nucleotides, the CDR3 is TGTGCCAGCAGCCCTTCCGGGACTAGCGGGGACAATGAGCAGTTCTTC. This codes for CASSPSGTSGDNEQFF.

The chain has TRBV7-9 and TRBJ2-7; perhaps TRBD1 as D (7 bases). The ends were cut back, 7 bases at V and 6 bases at J, with 16 bases in the middle. Germline CDR1 SEHNR, CDR2 FQNEAQ (reference sequence). CDR3 size: 13 residues. CDR3 residues: CASTQGGFSEQYF. CDR3 sequence (DNA): TGTGCCAGCACCCAGGGGGGTTTTTCCGAGCAGTACTTC. Based on the CDR3 plus reference TRBV7-9 and TRBJ2-7, the full variable domain is DTGVSQNPRHKITKRGQNVTFRCDPISEHNRLYWYRQTLGQGPEFLTYFQNEAQLEKSRLLSDRFSAERPKGSFSTLEIQRTEQGDSAMYLCASTQGGFSEQYFGPGTRLTVT.

The V gene is TRBV11-2, the J gene TRBJ2-5; 7 positions match TRBD1. The CDR3 is 15 amino acids. CDR1 and CDR2 from the germline V gene are SGHAT and FQNNGV. Trimming removed 3 bases from V and 7 bases from J; junction bases left unmatched: 11. CDR3 sequence: CASSFFSETGRTQYF. The DNA of the CDR3 is TGTGCCAGCAGCTTCTTCTCCGAGACAGGGCGGACCCAGTACTTC.

V usage is TRBV11-1 and J usage is TRBJ2-2; TRBD2 is a possible D gene (6 bases). CDR3 length: 13 amino acids. V lost 7 bases to trimming and J lost 11 bases, with 17 bases between them. Germline V gene sequence: CDR1 SGHAT, CDR2 FQDESV (reference sequence). The CDR3 region is CASTPVGGLELFF. The DNA for the CDR3 is TGTGCCAGCACTCCCGTGGGGGGACTTGAGCTGTTTTTT.

This clone was recorded once. The CDR3 protein is CASSGPGGSTDTQYF. The CDR3 nucleotides are TGTGCCAGCTCAGGCCCGGGAGGGAGCACAGATACGCAGTATTTT. The chain links TRBV18 to TRBJ2-3; 8 bases agree with TRBD2. This CDR3 is 15 amino acids long. V was clipped by 5 bases and J by 0 bases; unmatched bases: 4. Germline V gene data show CDR1 as KGHSH and CDR2 as LQKENI.

V gene TRBV18 combines with J gene TRBJ2-7; TRBD1 matches at 8 bases. With 3 bases clipped from V and 3 bases from J, the junction kept 4 bases outside the gene matches. Germline loops: CDR1 KGHSH, CDR2 LQKENI. The CDR3 totals 14 residues. CDR3 sequence: CASSPKQGVYEQYF. Here the CDR3 DNA reads TGTGCCAGCTCACCTAAACAGGGGGTCTACGAGCAGTACTTC.

The chain links TRBV11-2 to TRBJ2-1; no firm D call. V lost 0 bases, J lost 3 bases, and 3 bases lay in between. CDR3 size: 13 residues. CDR1 and CDR2 (germline): SGHAT, FQNNGV. The CDR3 loop is CASSLDSYNEQFF. Here the CDR3 DNA reads TGTGCCAGCAGCTTAGACAGCTACAATGAGCAGTTCTTC.

CDR3 DNA sequence: TGTGCCAGCGGAGGTGAAAAGCGGACGCCCACCTACGAGCAGTACGTC. Amino acid sequence: CASGGEKRTPTYEQYV. The chain carries TRBV6-4 and TRBJ2-7; possibly TRBD2 for D (5 bases). The CDR3 covers 16 residues. V lost 8 bases, J lost 2 bases, and 22 bases lay in between. Per the germline V gene, CDR1 is MRHNA and CDR2 is SNTAGT.

J is TRBJ2-7 and V is TRBV6-2 or TRBV6-3; D is perhaps TRBD1 (5 bases). Germline V gives CDR1 MNHEY, CDR2 SVGEGT. The V gene lost 6 bases and the J gene lost 3 bases, with 21 bases spanning the gap. The CDR3 is 16 amino acids. The CDR3 reads CASSPQNRPLIYEQYF. CDR3 nucleotides: TGTGCCAGCAGCCCTCAGAACAGGCCACTAATCTACGAGCAGTACTTC.

This clone is a singleton in its sample. This chain links TRBV6-6 with TRBJ2-7; TRBD1 aligns across 7 bases. The V segment lost 6 bases and the J segment 6 bases; nucleotides outside the gene matches: 8. This CDR3 contains 13 residues. From germline, CDR1 is MNHNY and CDR2 SVGAGI (reference sequence). CDR3 sequence: CASRKDRLGEQYV. The CDR3, as DNA: TGTGCCAGCAGGAAGGACAGGCTCGGCGAGCAGTACGTC.

The chain joins TRBV9 to TRBJ2-1, with 8 bases identical to TRBD2. Trimming at V came to 6 bases and at J to 9 bases, leaving 14 bases not matched to a gene. The CDR3 sequence is 15 residues long. CDR1 SGDLS and CDR2 YYNGEE come from the germline V gene. This CDR3 reads CASTEIAGLGGEQFF. CDR3 bases: TGTGCCAGCACCGAAATAGCGGGATTGGGGGGTGAGCAGTTCTTC.

The genes are TRBV1 and TRBJ1-2; the table names TRBD1, a call not compared with the DNA. TRBV1 has pseudogene status. The CDR3 extends over 17 amino acids. The CDR3 here is CTSSQPPDREGSYGYTF. CDR3 nucleotides: TGCACCAGCAGCCAACCTCCCGACAGGGAAGGTAGCTATGGCTACACCTTC.

V gene TRBV7-6 combines with J gene TRBJ2-5, with 13 positions matching TRBD2. V lost 1 base and J lost 5; bases outside the gene matches: 4. Germline CDR1 reads SGHVS; CDR2 reads FNYEAQ. The CDR3 is made up of 16 amino acids. The CDR3 DNA follows: TGTGCCAGCAGCTTAGGGACTAGCGGGAGCCATGAGACCCAGTACTTC. Its protein product is CASSLGTSGSHETQYF.

The chain recombines TRBV18 with TRBJ1-1, with D perhaps TRBD1 (6 bases). The V gene's germline CDR1 is KGHSH and CDR2 LQKENI. The V and J ends lost 3 bases and 4 bases respectively, with 9 bases between them. The length of the CDR3 is 13 residues. CDR3 DNA: TGTGCCAGCTCACCGACCAGGGGCACTGAAGCTTTCTTT. Translated: CASSPTRGTEAFF.

The genes are TRBV6-2 or TRBV6-3 and TRBJ2-1; 11 bases line up with TRBD2. This CDR3 has 16 residues. The germline V gene encodes CDR1 MNHEY and CDR2 SVGEGT. The J segment lost 7 bases and the V segment lost 6 bases, leaving 11 bases of the junction unmatched. For the CDR3, the DNA is TGTGCCAGCAGCGTTATAACTAGCGGGAGAACGAATGAGCAGTTCTTC. This translates into CASSVITSGRTNEQFF.

The chain couples TRBV24-1 to TRBJ2-5; TRBD1 is a possible D gene (5 bases). Between the trimmed V and J ends, which lost 1 base and 10 bases, there was a span of 9 bases. This CDR3 is 12 amino acids long. Germline values: CDR1 KGHDR, CDR2 SFDVKD. The CDR3 DNA reads TGTGCCACCAGTGATTTTGAAGGGGTCCAGTACTTC. This codes for CATSDFEGVQYF.

This chain uses TRBV7-8 with TRBJ2-7, with a possible D match to TRBD1 (6 bases). V dropped 3 bases and J dropped 3 bases, with 15 bases sitting between them. Germline CDR1 is SGHVS and CDR2 is FQNEAQ. There are 15 residues in the CDR3. The CDR3 DNA is TGTGCCAGCAGCTTGAGCCGGACAGCGGACTACGAGCAGTACTTC. Translated, it gives CASSLSRTADYEQYF.

The chain has TRBV14 and TRBJ2-4; a weak D match, TRBD2 (6 bases). The germline V and J ends were trimmed by 4 bases and 3 bases, with 19 bases remaining between them. This CDR3 spans 17 amino acids. Per the germline V gene, CDR1 is SGHDN and CDR2 is FVKESK. This chain's CDR3 is CASSLNLPLGGKNIQYF. As DNA, the CDR3 is TGTGCCAGCAGCCTTAACCTCCCCCTCGGGGGCAAAAACATTCAGTACTTC.

The chain employs TRBV5-1 and TRBJ1-5; TRBD1 is a possible D gene (6 bases). Germline CDR1 SGHRS, CDR2 YFSETQ. The V gene lost 2 bases and the J gene lost 7 bases, with 10 bases spanning the gap. The CDR3 spans 13 residues. The CDR3 protein is CASSFSGEQPQHF. Here the CDR3 DNA reads TGCGCCAGCAGCTTCTCAGGGGAACAGCCCCAGCATTTT. Full variable domain (rest looked up from reference TRBV5-1 and TRBJ1-5): KAGVTQTPRYLIKTRGQQVTLSCSPISGHRSVSWYQQTPGQGLQFLFEYFSETQRNKGNFPGRFSGRQFSNSRSEMNVSTLELGDSALYLCASSFSGEQPQHFGDGTRLSIL.